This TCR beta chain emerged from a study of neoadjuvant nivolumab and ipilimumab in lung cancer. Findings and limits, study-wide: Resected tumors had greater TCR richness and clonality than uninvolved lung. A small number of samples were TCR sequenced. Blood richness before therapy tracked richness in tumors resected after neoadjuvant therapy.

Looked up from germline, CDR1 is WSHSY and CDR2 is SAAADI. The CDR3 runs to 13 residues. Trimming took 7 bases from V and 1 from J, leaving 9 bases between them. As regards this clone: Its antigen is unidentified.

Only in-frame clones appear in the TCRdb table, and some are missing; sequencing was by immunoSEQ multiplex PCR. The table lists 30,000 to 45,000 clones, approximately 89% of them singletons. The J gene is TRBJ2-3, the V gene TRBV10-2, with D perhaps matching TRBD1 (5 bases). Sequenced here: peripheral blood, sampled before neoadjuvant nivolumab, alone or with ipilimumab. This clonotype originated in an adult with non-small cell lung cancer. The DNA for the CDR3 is TGCGCCAGCACGCTAGGGGGCACAGATACGCAGTATTTT. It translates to CASTLGGTDTQYF.